This T cell receptor beta chain emerged from a study of blood T cell repertoires in COVID-19. The repertoire was sequenced with immunoSEQ multiplex PCR; TCRdb's copy has only in-frame clones and lacks some. The sample holds tens of thousands of clones, roughly 85% seen once. Trimming at V came to 7 bases and at J to 0 bases, leaving 3 bases not matched to a gene. The CDR3 runs to 14 residues. The germline V gene encodes CDR1 MNHEY and CDR2 SVGAGI. The sequenced sample was peripheral blood. This TCR was sampled from a human donor in a cohort sampled during active COVID-19. The rearrangement uses TRBV6-5 and TRBJ1-3; TRBD1 aligns across 7 bases. In nucleotides, the CDR3 is TGTGCCAGCAACAGGGGAAACTCTGGAAACACCATATATTTT. This encodes CASNRGNSGNTIYF.